These 5 T cell receptor beta chains came from one sample sequenced in a study of glioma-infiltrating T cells after dendritic cell vaccination. Data came from immunoSEQ multiplex PCR; TCRdb stores just in-frame clones and leaves some out. This sample has about 49,000 clones, with less than 90% found just once. The sequences come from blood, collected before dendritic cell vaccination. These receptors were obtained from a human donor with glioblastoma.

This chain links TRBV6-5 with TRBJ2-3, with no clear D. Trimming took off 5 bases at V and 11 bases at J, with 17 bases between the two ends. Germline assignment: CDR1 MNHEY and CDR2 SVGAGI. CDR3 length: 13 residues. In nucleotides, the CDR3 is TGTGCCAGCAGTCCACCCTCGACTTGGAGGCAGTATTTT. Its translation: CASSPPSTWRQYF.

This chain uses TRBV7-2 with TRBJ2-1, with a possible D match to TRBD1 (6 bases). This CDR3 has 14 residues. Germline lookup yields CDR1 SGHTA and CDR2 FQGNSA. V was pared by 4 bases and J by 5 bases, with 12 bases between. The CDR3 bases are TGTGCCAGCAGCTCTCAGGGGAGCGACAATGAGCAGTTCTTC. It specifies CASSSQGSDNEQFF.

Only one count was recorded for this clone. The chain couples TRBV29-1 to TRBJ2-1, with TRBD1 identical over 7 bases. V lost 5 bases and J lost 5; bases outside the gene matches: 9. This CDR3 region has 14 residues. The V gene's germline CDR1 is SQVTM and CDR2 ANQGSEA. CDR3: CSVNGQGVDNEQFF. The CDR3 coding sequence is TGCAGCGTTAACGGGCAGGGGGTGGACAATGAGCAGTTCTTC.

Concerning this clone: The junction departs from the called germline gene at one end, perhaps through a read error. The CDR3 spells CASSAGPRGRLTDTQYF. CDR3 nucleotides: TGTGCTAGCAGCGCGGGGCCCAGGGGGCGATTAACAGATACGCAGTATTTT. The V gene is TRBV7-7, the J gene TRBJ2-3; 8 nucleotides line up with TRBD1. Germline CDR1 reads SSHAT; CDR2 reads FNYEAQ (reference sequence). The CDR3 totals 17 residues.

J is TRBJ1-4 and V is TRBV9, with 12 bases aligning to TRBD1. Germline V gene data show CDR1 as SGDLS and CDR2 as YYNGEE. The CDR3 is made up of 16 amino acids. Trimming took 2 bases from V and 8 from J; bases not matched to a gene: 7. CDR3 residues: CASSVPGTGGGEKLFF. Written as DNA, the CDR3 is TGTGCCAGCAGCGTCCCCGGGACAGGGGGCGGAGAAAAACTGTTTTTT.